The 10 T cell receptor beta chains below all came from one sample that was sequenced in a study of spatial heterogeneity in lung cancer. Indicated time point: blood at routine non-recurrence follow-up after resection. TCRdb passed the 5' RACE reads through MiXCR, listing each CDR3 protein once. The sample holds 85,000 to 100,000 distinct CDR3 sequences, 15% to 20% seen once. The sequencing here drew on PBMCs, taken at follow-up. All receptors come from a male donor with early-stage non-small cell lung cancer.

There are many counts of this clonotype. This sequence joins TRBV18 and TRBJ1-5; no firm D call. The V gene's germline CDR1 is KGHSH and CDR2 LQKENI. V dropped 2 bases and J dropped 7 bases, with 9 bases sitting between them. The CDR3 has 13 residues. The CDR3 DNA follows: TGTGCCAGCTCACCAGGATCGGAGCAGCCCCAGCATTTT. Its protein is CASSPGSEQPQHF.

The chain uses TRBV20-1 and TRBJ2-1, with 14 nucleotides matching TRBD2. CDR3 length equals 17 residues. With 0 bases clipped from V and 9 bases from J, the junction kept 10 bases outside the gene matches. Germline-derived CDR1 and CDR2 are DFQATT and SNEGSKA (reference sequence). CDR3 loop: CSARDLDSGLAGVEQFF. CDR3 coding DNA: TGCAGTGCTAGAGATCTGGATTCGGGACTAGCGGGAGTTGAGCAGTTCTTC.

The sample holds a few counts of this clonotype. V and J are TRBV9 and TRBJ1-6, with a weak D call TRBD1 (5 bases). This CDR3 region has 15 residues. CDR1 SGDLS and CDR2 YYNGEE come from the germline V gene. V gave up 4 bases and J gave up 5 bases, with 13 bases separating them. Here the CDR3 reads CASSRLGVDNSPLHF. The DNA for the CDR3 is TGTGCCAGCAGCCGGTTAGGGGTGGATAATTCACCCCTCCACTTT.

The CDR3 DNA follows: TGTGCCACCAGCAGAGCCGCCAGGCAAGCCAAAAACATTCAGTACTTC. This sequence encodes CATSRAARQAKNIQYF. The chain has TRBV15 and TRBJ2-4, with unresolved D. This CDR3 has 16 residues. Germline CDR1 is LNHNV and CDR2 is YYDKDF (reference sequence). V was shortened by 1 base and J by 0 bases, with 10 bases between the two germline ends. Filled out from reference TRBV15 and TRBJ2-4, the complete variable domain reads DAMVIQNPRYQVTQFGKPVTLSCSQTLNHNVMYWYQQKSSQAPKLLFHYYDKDFNNEADTPDNFQSRRPNTSFCFLDIRSPGLGDTAMYLCATSRAARQAKNIQYFGAGTRLSVL.

This clonotype occurred many times. This rearrangement joins TRBV20-1 to TRBJ2-7; D not resolved. Germline-derived CDR1 and CDR2 are DFQATT and SNEGSKA (reference sequence). The CDR3 covers 13 residues. The germline V and J ends were trimmed by 1 base and 2 bases, with 9 bases remaining between them. CDR3 DNA sequence: TGCAGTGCTAGAGCTTTCCTTGCCTACGAGCAGTACTTC. It translates to CSARAFLAYEQYF.

For this clonotype: One junction end does not reproduce the germline sequence, and a read error may be involved. V and J are TRBV24-1 and TRBJ2-3; no clear D gene. The CDR3 extends over 14 amino acids. In germline, CDR1 is KGHDR, CDR2 SFDVKD. The chain's CDR3 is CVTRPEGSTDTQYF. CDR3 bases: TGTGTCACCAGGCCCGAAGGGAGCACAGATACGCAGTATTTT.

This clonotype was counted only a few times. Compared with germline, one end of the junction differs, possibly owing to a read error. This chain uses TRBV12-3 or TRBV12-4 with TRBJ1-1, with D perhaps matching TRBD1 (6 bases). The CDR3 extends over 15 amino acids. CDR3 region: CASSLGRGGPVRPHF. The CDR3 DNA sequence: TGTGCCAGCAGTTTGGGAAGGGGGGGCCCGGTAAGGCCCCACTTT.

The CDR3 loop reads CATSEPGQGINQPQHF. The CDR3 DNA reads TGTGCCACCAGTGAACCGGGACAGGGAATAAATCAGCCCCAGCATTTT. The chain recombines TRBV24-1 with TRBJ1-5, with 9 bases lining up with TRBD1. V shed 4 bases, J shed 4 bases, and the junction held 7 bases outside the gene matches. The germline gives CDR1 KGHDR, CDR2 SFDVKD. The CDR3 is 16 residues long.

V is TRBV7-9 and J is TRBJ1-1, with TRBD1 as a possible D gene (5 bases). The V end was cut by 5 bases, the J end by 2 bases, with 15 bases between. This CDR3 has 15 amino acids. CDR1 is SEHNR, CDR2 FQNEAQ, per germline (reference sequence). The CDR3 nucleotides are TGTGCCAGCAGCGCTCCGGGACGGACAAACACTGAAGCTTTCTTT. This sequence encodes CASSAPGRTNTEAFF. The full variable domain, its missing parts supplied by reference TRBV7-9 and TRBJ1-1, is DTGVSQNPRHKITKRGQNVTFRCDPISEHNRLYWYRQTLGQGPEFLTYFQNEAQLEKSRLLSDRFSAERPKGSFSTLEIQRTEQGDSAMYLCASSAPGRTNTEAFFGQGTRLTVV.

There are a few counts of this clonotype. The rearrangement joins TRBV27 to TRBJ2-3, with TRBD2 matching 11 bases. CDR3 length: 16 amino acids. The V and J ends lost 6 bases and 3 bases, in that order; junction bases with no gene match: 8. The germline CDR1 and CDR2 sequences are MNHEY and SMNVEV (reference sequence). Here the CDR3 reads CASSLYIAGGTDTQYF. In DNA, the CDR3 is TGTGCCAGCAGCCTTTATATAGCGGGGGGGACAGATACGCAGTATTTT.